What follows are 24 T cell receptor beta chains derived from one specimen sequenced in a study of T cell responses to AZD1222 COVID-19 vaccine. TCRdb keeps only in-frame clones here, not all; method: immunoSEQ multiplex PCR. The table includes under 150,000 clones, around 90% detected once. This specimen was peripheral blood, taken on day 0 of AZD1222 vaccination. The receptors derive from an adult in good health.

For the CDR3, the DNA is TGTGCCAGCAAGGCTGGACTCGTCCGTCCAGATACGCAGTATTTT. This translates into CASKAGLVRPDTQYF. The chain couples TRBV28 to TRBJ2-3, with D possibly TRBD2 on 5 matching bases. Trimming stripped 7 bases from V and 4 bases from J, with 18 bases between. Germline CDR1 MDHEN, CDR2 SYDVKM. This CDR3 has 15 amino acids.

The chain is built from TRBV9 and TRBJ1-1; 8 bases fit TRBD1. The CDR3 is 15 amino acids. Germline CDR1 and CDR2: SGDLS and YYNGEE. V dropped 3 bases and J dropped 0; count of bases not matched to a gene: 4. Written as DNA, the CDR3 is TGTGCCAGCAGCGCCAGGGACAGGTTGAACACTGAAGCTTTCTTT. Its protein product is CASSARDRLNTEAFF.

V usage is TRBV10-2 and J usage is TRBJ2-5; D unresolved. The germline V gene encodes CDR1 WSHSY and CDR2 SAAADI. CDR3 size: 15 residues. Trimming left V 0 bases short and J 3 bases short, with 11 bases between. The CDR3 loop reads CASSESGDPEETQYF. The DNA of the CDR3 is TGCGCCAGCAGTGAGTCCGGAGATCCAGAAGAGACCCAGTACTTC.

The chain combines TRBV28 with TRBJ1-5; D not resolved. Germline CDR1 is MDHEN and CDR2 is SYDVKM. The V and J ends lost 3 bases and 5 bases respectively, with 5 bases between them. The CDR3 covers 12 residues. CDR3 nucleotide sequence: TGTGCCAGCAGTTTTTCTTATCAGCCCCAGCATTTT. Protein: CASSFSYQPQHF.

The V call is TRBV14, the J call TRBJ1-5; D ambiguous. The ends were cut back, 4 bases at V and 2 bases at J, with 18 bases in the middle. The germline gives CDR1 SGHDN, CDR2 FVKESK. The CDR3 runs to 17 residues. Here the CDR3 reads CASSPLIGRVGNQPQHF. In nucleotides, the CDR3 is TGTGCCAGCAGCCCCCTTATCGGGAGGGTAGGCAATCAGCCCCAGCATTTT. Filled out from reference TRBV14 and TRBJ1-5, the complete variable domain reads EAGVTQFPSHSVIEKGQTVTLRCDPISGHDNLYWYRRVMGKEIKFLLHFVKESKQDESGMPNNRFLAERTGGTYSTLKVQPAELEDSGVYFCASSPLIGRVGNQPQHFGDGTRLSIL.

J is TRBJ1-5 and V is TRBV27, with TRBD1 as a possible D gene (5 bases). The V gene's germline CDR1 is MNHEY and CDR2 SMNVEV (reference sequence). Trimming shortened V by 4 bases and J by 2 bases, and 12 bases separated the two germline ends. This CDR3 has 15 amino acids. CDR3 DNA sequence: TGTGCCAGCAGTTCCTTAGGGGAGGGCAATCAGCCCCAGCATTTT. This codes for CASSSLGEGNQPQHF.

This chain uses TRBV5-1 with TRBJ2-7; D is uncertain. The V gene's germline CDR1 is SGHRS and CDR2 YFSETQ. This CDR3 spans 14 amino acids. Trimming left V 0 bases short and J 0 bases short, with 7 bases between. This CDR3 is CASSLVTPSYEQYF. In nucleotides, the CDR3 is TGCGCCAGCAGCTTGGTGACACCCTCCTACGAGCAGTACTTC.

The genes are TRBV2 and TRBJ2-5; weak D call: TRBD1 (6 bases). The CDR3 has 13 amino acids. Germline V gene lookup returns CDR1 SNHLY and CDR2 FYNNEI. V was cut by 4 bases and J by 2 bases, with 8 bases left in between. The CDR3 is CASSVQGQETQYF. Written as DNA, the CDR3 is TGTGCCAGCAGTGTCCAGGGGCAAGAGACCCAGTACTTC.

The chain links TRBV7-7 to TRBJ2-2; D gene unclear. This CDR3 region has 15 residues. With 1 base removed from V and 7 bases from J, the gap between germline ends came to 13 bases. The V gene's germline CDR1 is SSHAT and CDR2 FNYEAQ (reference sequence). The CDR3 DNA follows: TGTGCCAGCAGCTTAGTGCTGGCGGATGGCGGGGAGCTGTTTTTT. This encodes CASSLVLADGGELFF. Filled out from reference TRBV7-7 and TRBJ2-2, the complete variable domain reads GAGVSQSPRYKVTKRGQDVTLRCDPISSHATLYWYQQALGQGPEFLTYFNYEAQPDKSGLPSDRFSAERPEGSISTLTIQRTEQRDSAMYRCASSLVLADGGELFFGEGSRLTVL.

The V and J genes are TRBV10-1 and TRBJ1-5, with D possibly matching TRBD1 (6 bases). The germline V gene has CDR1 WNHNN and CDR2 SYGVQD (reference sequence). The CDR3 runs to 16 residues. Trimming shortened V by 4 bases and J by 5 bases, and 18 bases separated the two germline ends. The CDR3 here is CASSGRDRLTDQPQHF. Written as DNA, the CDR3 is TGCGCCAGCAGTGGAAGAGACAGGCTAACTGATCAGCCCCAGCATTTT.

V gene TRBV3-1 (or the pseudogene TRBV3-2) combines with J gene TRBJ1-1; D is undetermined. The V end was cut by 4 bases, the J end by 4 bases, with 16 bases between. The CDR3 spans 15 residues. CDR1 LGHDT and CDR2 YNNKEL come from the germline V gene (reference sequence). This CDR3 is CASSPNTLGGTEAFF. The DNA of the CDR3 is TGTGCCAGCAGCCCGAACACACTCGGTGGCACTGAAGCTTTCTTT.

The count of this clone is one. V and J are TRBV7-3 and TRBJ1-3, with D unresolved. This CDR3 spans 12 amino acids. V was trimmed by 5 bases and J by 4 bases, leaving 6 bases between them. Germline CDR1 and CDR2: SGHTA and FQGTGA. As DNA, the CDR3 is TGTGCCAGCAGCGTCCCGGGAAACACCATATATTTT. It specifies CASSVPGNTIYF.

This sequence joins TRBV5-1 and TRBJ1-2; D might be TRBD1 (5 bases). The CDR3 loop spans 15 amino acids. The germline V and J ends were trimmed by 4 bases and 1 base, with 14 bases remaining between them. Germline CDR1 SGHRS, CDR2 YFSETQ. Written as DNA, the CDR3 is TGCGCCAGCAGCCCCGGACCTGGGGGTAACTATGGCTACACCTTC. Its translation: CASSPGPGGNYGYTF.

The gene calls are TRBV15 and TRBJ1-6, with 8 bases that match TRBD1. Per germline, CDR1 LNHNV and CDR2 YYDKDF (reference sequence). The trim removed 0 bases at V and 8 bases at J, leaving 6 bases unmatched. The CDR3 is 16 residues long. The CDR3 region has the DNA TGTGCCACCAGCAGAGAGCACCTACAGGGGGATTCACCCCTCCACTTT. Protein: CATSREHLQGDSPLHF.

The rearrangement links TRBV7-6 to TRBJ2-2; the D gene could be TRBD1 or TRBD2 (5 bases each). CDR1 SGHVS and CDR2 FNYEAQ come from the germline V gene. The V gene lost 3 bases and the J gene lost 0 bases, with 14 bases spanning the gap. The CDR3 covers 17 residues. Written as DNA, the CDR3 is TGTGCCAGCAGCTTCCCCCCGGGGCAACCGAACACCGGGGAGCTGTTTTTT. Translated, it gives CASSFPPGQPNTGELFF.

The chain joins TRBV6-2 or TRBV6-3 to TRBJ1-4; D gene uncertain. Trimming shortened V by 5 bases and J by 1 base, and 14 bases separated the two germline ends. Germline V gene lookup returns CDR1 MNHEY and CDR2 SVGEGT. This CDR3 is 16 amino acids long. The CDR3 sequence: CASSTSGCGTNEKLFF. The CDR3, as DNA: TGTGCCAGCAGTACCTCAGGATGCGGAACTAATGAAAAACTGTTTTTT.

J is TRBJ2-1 and V is TRBV2; D possibly matches TRBD1 or TRBD2 (5 bases each). Trimming shortened V by 8 bases and J by 10 bases, and 24 bases separated the two germline ends. Per germline, CDR1 SNHLY and CDR2 FYNNEI. The CDR3 totals 15 residues. In nucleotides, the CDR3 is TGTGCCAGCGCCCCTAGGGGTCGGGGACCTACGGAGCAGTTCTTC. Its protein product is CASAPRGRGPTEQFF.

This clone has only one observation. The chain is built from TRBV28 and TRBJ2-1, with a possible D match to TRBD2 (5 bases). The CDR3 runs 15 residues. Germline V gives CDR1 MDHEN, CDR2 SYDVKM. The germline V and J ends were trimmed by 3 bases and 4 bases, with 13 bases remaining between them. The chain's CDR3 is CASSFSGFRYNEQFF. CDR3 in DNA: TGTGCCAGCAGTTTTTCGGGGTTTAGATACAATGAGCAGTTCTTC.

The gene calls are TRBV6-5 and TRBJ1-6, with TRBD1 matching 7 bases. This CDR3 spans 14 amino acids. The J segment lost 4 bases and the V segment lost 6 bases, leaving 3 bases of the junction unmatched. The germline V gene has CDR1 MNHEY and CDR2 SVGAGI. CDR3: CASSPRGYNSPLHF. CDR3 nucleotides: TGTGCCAGCAGCCCCAGGGGGTATAATTCACCCCTCCACTTT.

CDR3 bases: TGTGCCAGCAGCCAACCCTTCGAGGACAGGGGGAGCGGTGAAGCTTTCTTT. Its protein product is CASSQPFEDRGSGEAFF. V is TRBV14 and J is TRBJ1-1, with TRBD1 identical over 10 bases. CDR3 length equals 17 residues. CDR1 SGHDN and CDR2 FVKESK come from the germline V gene. After removal of 2 bases from V and 7 bases from J, the junction contained 13 bases not matched to a gene.

V usage is TRBV7-8 and J usage is TRBJ2-3; no clear D gene. Germline CDR1 and CDR2: SGHVS and FQNEAQ. The CDR3 runs 12 residues. Trimming took 7 bases from V and 2 from J, leaving 7 bases between them. CDR3 nucleotide sequence: TGTGCCAGCACCCTTCACACAGATACGCAGTATTTT. It is translated as CASTLHTDTQYF.

The chain carries TRBV5-1 and TRBJ1-3; 9 positions agree with TRBD1. This CDR3 is 16 amino acids long. V was pared by 0 bases and J by 3 bases, with 4 bases of the junction left unmatched. CDR1 is SGHRS, CDR2 YFSETQ, per germline. This CDR3 reads CASSLGTGEVGNTIYF. CDR3 coding DNA: TGCGCCAGCAGCTTGGGGACAGGGGAGGTTGGAAACACCATATATTTT.

This clone was picked up one time. The chain is built from TRBV19 and TRBJ1-1, with TRBD1 matching 7 bases. Trimming removed 6 bases from V and 4 bases from J; junction bases left unmatched: 8. Germline loops: CDR1 LNHDA, CDR2 SQIVND (reference sequence). The CDR3 spans 14 residues. The DNA for the CDR3 is TGTGCCAGTAGCCTGACAGGGAAGGGCACTGAAGCTTTCTTT. This codes for CASSLTGKGTEAFF.

The chain joins TRBV28 to TRBJ1-1, with D unclear. Germline V gives CDR1 MDHEN, CDR2 SYDVKM. The CDR3 runs 13 residues. Trimming shortened V by 3 bases and J by 2 bases, and 7 bases separated the two germline ends. The CDR3 is CASSFLRNTEAFF. CDR3 DNA: TGTGCCAGCAGTTTCCTGCGAAACACTGAAGCTTTCTTT.